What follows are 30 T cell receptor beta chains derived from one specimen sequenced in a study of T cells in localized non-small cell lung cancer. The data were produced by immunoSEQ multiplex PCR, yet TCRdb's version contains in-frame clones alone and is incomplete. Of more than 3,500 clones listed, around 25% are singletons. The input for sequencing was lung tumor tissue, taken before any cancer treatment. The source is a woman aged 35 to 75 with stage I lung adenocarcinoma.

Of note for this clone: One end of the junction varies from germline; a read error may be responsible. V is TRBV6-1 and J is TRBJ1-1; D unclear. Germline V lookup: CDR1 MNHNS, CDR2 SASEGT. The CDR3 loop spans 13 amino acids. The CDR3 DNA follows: TGTGCCATCAGTGAAGAATTGAACACTGAAGCTTTCTTT. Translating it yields CAISEELNTEAFF.

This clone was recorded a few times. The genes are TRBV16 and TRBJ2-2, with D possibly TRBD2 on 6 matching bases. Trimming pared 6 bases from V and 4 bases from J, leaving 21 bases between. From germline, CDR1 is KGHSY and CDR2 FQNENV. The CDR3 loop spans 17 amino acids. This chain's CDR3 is CASSPKVEGGVTGELFF. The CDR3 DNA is TGTGCCAGCAGTCCCAAGGTGGAGGGCGGAGTCACCGGGGAGCTGTTTTTT.

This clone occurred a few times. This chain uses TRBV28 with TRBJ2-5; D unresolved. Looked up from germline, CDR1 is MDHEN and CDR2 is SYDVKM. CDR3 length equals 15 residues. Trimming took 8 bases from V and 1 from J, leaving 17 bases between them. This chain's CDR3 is CASAGAGVLQETQYF. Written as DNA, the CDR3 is TGTGCCAGCGCAGGAGCTGGAGTCCTCCAAGAGACCCAGTACTTC. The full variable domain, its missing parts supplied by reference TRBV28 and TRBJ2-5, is DVKVTQSSRYLVKRTGEKVFLECVQDMDHENMFWYRQDPGLGLRLIYFSYDVKMKEKGDIPEGYSVSREKKERFSLILESASTNQTSMYLCASAGAGVLQETQYFGPGTRLLVL.

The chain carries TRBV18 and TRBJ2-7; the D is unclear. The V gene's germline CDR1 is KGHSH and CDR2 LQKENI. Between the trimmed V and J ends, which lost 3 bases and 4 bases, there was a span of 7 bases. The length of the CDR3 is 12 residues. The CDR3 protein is CASSPQKYEQYF. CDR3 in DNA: TGTGCCAGCTCACCCCAAAAGTACGAGCAGTACTTC. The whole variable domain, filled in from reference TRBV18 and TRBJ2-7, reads NAGVMQNPRHLVRRRGQEARLRCSPMKGHSHVYWYRQLPEEGLKFMVYLQKENIIDESGMPKERFSAEFPKEGPSILRIQQVVRGDSAAYFCASSPQKYEQYFGPGTRLTVT.

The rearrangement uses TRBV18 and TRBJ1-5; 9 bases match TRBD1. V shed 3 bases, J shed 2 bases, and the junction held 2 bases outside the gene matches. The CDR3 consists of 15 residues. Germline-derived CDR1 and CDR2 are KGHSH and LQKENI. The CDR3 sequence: CASSPWDRGNQPQHF. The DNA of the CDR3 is TGTGCCAGCTCACCCTGGGACAGGGGCAATCAGCCCCAGCATTTT. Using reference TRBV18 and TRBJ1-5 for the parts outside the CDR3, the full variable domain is NAGVMQNPRHLVRRRGQEARLRCSPMKGHSHVYWYRQLPEEGLKFMVYLQKENIIDESGMPKERFSAEFPKEGPSILRIQQVVRGDSAAYFCASSPWDRGNQPQHFGDGTRLSIL.

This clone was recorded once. The CDR3 loop is CASSQKTGVQVEQYF. The CDR3 DNA reads TGTGCCAGCAGTCAAAAGACAGGGGTACAAGTCGAGCAGTACTTC. V usage is TRBV28 and J usage is TRBJ2-7; 8 bases are shared with TRBD1. The trim removed 5 bases at V and 6 bases at J, leaving 12 bases unmatched. The germline V gene has CDR1 MDHEN and CDR2 SYDVKM. There are 15 residues in the CDR3.

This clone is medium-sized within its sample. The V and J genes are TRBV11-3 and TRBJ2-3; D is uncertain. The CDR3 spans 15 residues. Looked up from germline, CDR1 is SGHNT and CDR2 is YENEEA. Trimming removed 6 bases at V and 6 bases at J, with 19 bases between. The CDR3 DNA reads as TGTGCCAGCAGTCTGGACCCACCCCCAAGGGATACGCAGTATTTT. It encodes CASSLDPPPRDTQYF.

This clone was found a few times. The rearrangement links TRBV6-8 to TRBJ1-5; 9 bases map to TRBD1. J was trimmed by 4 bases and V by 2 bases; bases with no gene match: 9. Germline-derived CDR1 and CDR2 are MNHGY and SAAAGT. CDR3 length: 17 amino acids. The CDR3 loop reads CASSYPPGTGRNQPQHF. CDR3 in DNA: TGTGCCAGCAGTTACCCCCCTGGGACAGGGCGGAATCAGCCCCAGCATTTT.

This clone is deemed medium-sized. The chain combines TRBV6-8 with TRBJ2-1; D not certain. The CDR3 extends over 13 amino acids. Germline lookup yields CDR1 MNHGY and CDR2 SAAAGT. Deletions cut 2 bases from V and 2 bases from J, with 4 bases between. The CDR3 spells CASSYQPYNEQFF. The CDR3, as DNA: TGTGCCAGCAGTTACCAGCCCTACAATGAGCAGTTCTTC.

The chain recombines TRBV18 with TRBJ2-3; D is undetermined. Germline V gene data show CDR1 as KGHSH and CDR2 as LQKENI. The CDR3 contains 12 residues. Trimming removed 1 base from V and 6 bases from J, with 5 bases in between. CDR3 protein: CASSPLSDTQYF. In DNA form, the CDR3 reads TGTGCCAGCTCACCACTATCGGATACGCAGTATTTT.

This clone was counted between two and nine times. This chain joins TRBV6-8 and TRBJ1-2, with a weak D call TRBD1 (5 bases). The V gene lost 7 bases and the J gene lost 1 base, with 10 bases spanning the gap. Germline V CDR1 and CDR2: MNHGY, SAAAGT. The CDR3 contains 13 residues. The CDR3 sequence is CASKRDLNYGYTF. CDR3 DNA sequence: TGTGCCAGCAAACGGGACCTTAACTATGGCTACACCTTC.

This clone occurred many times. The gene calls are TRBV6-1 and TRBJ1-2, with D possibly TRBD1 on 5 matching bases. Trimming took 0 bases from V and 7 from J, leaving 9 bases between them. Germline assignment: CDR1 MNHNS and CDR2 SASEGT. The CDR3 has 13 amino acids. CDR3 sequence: CASSEAGRAGYTF. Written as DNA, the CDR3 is TGTGCCAGCAGTGAAGCGGGCAGGGCTGGCTACACCTTC.

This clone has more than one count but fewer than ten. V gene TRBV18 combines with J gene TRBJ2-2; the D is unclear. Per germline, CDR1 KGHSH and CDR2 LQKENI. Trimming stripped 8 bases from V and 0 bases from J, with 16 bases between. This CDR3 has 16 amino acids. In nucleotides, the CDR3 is TGTGCCAGCCCTCCGCGGCAAAGCGCGAACACCGGGGAGCTGTTTTTT. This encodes CASPPRQSANTGELFF.

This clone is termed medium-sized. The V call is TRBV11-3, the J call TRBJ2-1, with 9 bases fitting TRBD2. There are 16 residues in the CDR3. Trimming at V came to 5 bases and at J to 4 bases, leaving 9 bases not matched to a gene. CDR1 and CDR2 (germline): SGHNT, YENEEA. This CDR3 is CASSRVAGEQYNEQFF. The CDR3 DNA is TGTGCCAGCAGCCGAGTAGCGGGGGAGCAATACAATGAGCAGTTCTTC.

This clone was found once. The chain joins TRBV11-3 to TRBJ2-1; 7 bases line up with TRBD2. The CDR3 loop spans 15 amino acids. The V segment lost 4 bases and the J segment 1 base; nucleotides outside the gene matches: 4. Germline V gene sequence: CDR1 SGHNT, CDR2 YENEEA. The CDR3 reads CASSWGSGSYNEQFF. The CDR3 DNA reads TGTGCCAGCAGCTGGGGTAGCGGGTCCTACAATGAGCAGTTCTTC.

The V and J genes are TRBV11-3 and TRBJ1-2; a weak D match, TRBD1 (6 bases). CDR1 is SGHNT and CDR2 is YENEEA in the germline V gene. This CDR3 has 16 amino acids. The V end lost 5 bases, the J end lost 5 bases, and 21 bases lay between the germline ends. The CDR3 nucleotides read TGTGCCAGCAGCCGACAAACAAGGCAGGGGATGTATGGCTACACCTTC. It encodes CASSRQTRQGMYGYTF.

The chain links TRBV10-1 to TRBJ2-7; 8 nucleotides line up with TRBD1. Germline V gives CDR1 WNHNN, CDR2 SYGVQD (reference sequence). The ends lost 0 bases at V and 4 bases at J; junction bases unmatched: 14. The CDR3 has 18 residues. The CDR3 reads CASSESGLPGQAPYEQYF. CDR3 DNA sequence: TGCGCCAGCAGTGAGTCGGGATTACCGGGACAGGCCCCTTACGAGCAGTACTTC.

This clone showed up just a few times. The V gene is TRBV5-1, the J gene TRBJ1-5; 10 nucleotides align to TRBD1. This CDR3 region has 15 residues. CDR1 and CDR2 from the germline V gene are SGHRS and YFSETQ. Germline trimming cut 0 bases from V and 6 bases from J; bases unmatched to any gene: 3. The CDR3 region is CASSLGQGASQPQHF. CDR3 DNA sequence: TGCGCCAGCAGCTTGGGACAGGGGGCTAGTCAGCCCCAGCATTTT.

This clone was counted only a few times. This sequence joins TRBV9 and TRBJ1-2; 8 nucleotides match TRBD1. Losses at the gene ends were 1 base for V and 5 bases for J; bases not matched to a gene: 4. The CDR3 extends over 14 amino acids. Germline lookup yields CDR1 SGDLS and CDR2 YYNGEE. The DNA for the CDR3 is TGTGCCAGCAGCGTAACAGGGGGAAGTTATGGCTACACCTTC. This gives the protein CASSVTGGSYGYTF.

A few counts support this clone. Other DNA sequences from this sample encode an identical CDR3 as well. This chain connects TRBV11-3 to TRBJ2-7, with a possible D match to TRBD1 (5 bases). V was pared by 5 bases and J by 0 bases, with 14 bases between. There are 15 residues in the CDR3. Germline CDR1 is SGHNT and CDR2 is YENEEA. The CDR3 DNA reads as TGTGCCAGCAGCCGTCCAGGGTCCTCCTCCTACGAGCAGTACTTC. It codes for CASSRPGSSSYEQYF.

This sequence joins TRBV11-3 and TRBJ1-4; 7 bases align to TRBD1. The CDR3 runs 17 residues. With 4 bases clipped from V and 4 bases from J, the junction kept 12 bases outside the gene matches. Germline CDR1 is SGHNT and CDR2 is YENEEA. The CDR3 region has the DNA TGTGCCAGCAGCTCGACAGGGAGGGGACCTTTTAATGAAAAACTGTTTTTT. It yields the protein CASSSTGRGPFNEKLFF.

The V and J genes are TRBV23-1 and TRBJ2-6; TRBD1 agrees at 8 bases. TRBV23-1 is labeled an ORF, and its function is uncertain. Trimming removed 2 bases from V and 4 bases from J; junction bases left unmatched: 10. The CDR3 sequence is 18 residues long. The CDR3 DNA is TGCGCCAGCAGTCAAGACAGGGGCGCCTCTAAGGGGGCCAACGTCCTGACTTTC. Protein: CASSQDRGASKGANVLTF.

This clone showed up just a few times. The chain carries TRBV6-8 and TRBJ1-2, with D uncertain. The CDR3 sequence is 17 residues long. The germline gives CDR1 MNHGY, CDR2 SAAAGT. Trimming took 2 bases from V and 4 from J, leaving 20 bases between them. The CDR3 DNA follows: TGTGCCAGCAGTTACGAGGCGAGTGTGACATATACCTATGGCTACACCTTC. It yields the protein CASSYEASVTYTYGYTF.

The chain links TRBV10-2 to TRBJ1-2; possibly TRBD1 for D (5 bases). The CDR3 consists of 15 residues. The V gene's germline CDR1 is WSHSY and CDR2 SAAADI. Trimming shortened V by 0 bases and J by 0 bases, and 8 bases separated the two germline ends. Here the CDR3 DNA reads TGCGCCAGCAGTGAGTCATCGGGGGCTAACTATGGCTACACCTTC. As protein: CASSESSGANYGYTF.

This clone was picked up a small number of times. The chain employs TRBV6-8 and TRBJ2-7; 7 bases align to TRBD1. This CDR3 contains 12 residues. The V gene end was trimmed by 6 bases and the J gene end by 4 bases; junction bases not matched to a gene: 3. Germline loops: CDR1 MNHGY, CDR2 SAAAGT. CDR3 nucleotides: TGTGCCAGCAGAGGGACAGCATACGAGCAGTACTTC. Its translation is CASRGTAYEQYF.

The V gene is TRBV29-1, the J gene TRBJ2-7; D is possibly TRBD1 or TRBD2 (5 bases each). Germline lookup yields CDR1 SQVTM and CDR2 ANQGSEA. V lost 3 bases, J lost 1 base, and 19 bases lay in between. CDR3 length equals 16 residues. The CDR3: CSVDWDGPSSSYEQYF. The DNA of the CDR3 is TGCAGCGTTGATTGGGACGGACCATCATCTTCCTACGAGCAGTACTTC.

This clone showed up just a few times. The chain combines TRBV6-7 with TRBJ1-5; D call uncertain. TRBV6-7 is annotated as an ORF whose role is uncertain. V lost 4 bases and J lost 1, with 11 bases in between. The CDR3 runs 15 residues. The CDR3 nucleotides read TGTGCCAGCAGTTTCGGGCCCTCGAGCAATCAGCCCCAGCATTTT. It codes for CASSFGPSSNQPQHF.

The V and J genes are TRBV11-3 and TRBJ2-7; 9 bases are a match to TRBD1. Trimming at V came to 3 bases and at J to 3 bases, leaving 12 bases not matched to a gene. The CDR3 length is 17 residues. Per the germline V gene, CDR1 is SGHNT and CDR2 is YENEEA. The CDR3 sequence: CASSLKGGWDRVYEQYF. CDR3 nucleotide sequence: TGTGCCAGCAGCTTGAAAGGTGGATGGGACAGGGTCTACGAGCAGTACTTC.

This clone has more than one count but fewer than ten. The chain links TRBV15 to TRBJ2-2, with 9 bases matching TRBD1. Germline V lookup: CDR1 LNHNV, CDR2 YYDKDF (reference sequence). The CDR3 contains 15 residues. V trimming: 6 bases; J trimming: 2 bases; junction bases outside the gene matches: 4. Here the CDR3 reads CATRRQGDNTGELFF. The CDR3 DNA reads TGTGCCACCAGAAGACAGGGGGATAACACCGGGGAGCTGTTTTTT.

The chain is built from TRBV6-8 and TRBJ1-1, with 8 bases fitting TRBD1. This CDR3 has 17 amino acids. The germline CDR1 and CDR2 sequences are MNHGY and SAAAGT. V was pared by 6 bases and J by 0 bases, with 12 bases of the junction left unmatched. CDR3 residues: CASRTDRGRGLNTEAFF. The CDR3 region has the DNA TGTGCCAGCAGGACCGACAGGGGAAGGGGGCTGAACACTGAAGCTTTCTTT.